Listed below are T cell receptor beta chains from one sample, sequenced in a study of blood T cell repertoires in COVID-19. This table comes from immunoSEQ multiplex PCR, and its TCRdb copy is limited to in-frame clones, with some not included. The sample lists about 150,000 clones; about 79% were seen once. Sequencing input: peripheral blood. The source is a woman aged 45-65 years with acute or convalescent COVID-19. The CDR3 runs from the conserved cysteine through the conserved F or W. D genes are given only for firm matches. Expanded clones are given a class, and other clones once, few, many or no size at all.

>TRBJ2-4|TRBD2|NA|TRBV11-2
TGTGCCAGCAGCTTAACTAGCGGATCCATTCAGTACTTC
CASSLTSGSIQYF
>TRBJ1-1|TRBD1|NA|TRBV6-5
TGTGCCAGCATCAAGACAGGGGGCACTGAAGCTTTCTTT
CASIKTGGTEAFF
>TRBJ2-3|NA|NA|TRBV6-5
TGTGCCAGCAGTTACGGGTGGGGCATCAGCACAGATACGCAGTATTTT
CASSYGWGISTDTQYF
>TRBJ2-1|TRBD1|NA|TRBV30
TGTGCCTGGAGAGGGACAGTTTCCTACAATGAGCAGTTCTTC
CAWRGTVSYNEQFF
>TRBJ1-1|TRBD1|NA|TRBV5-1
TGCGCCAGCAGCTACAGGGGGCCCTCGAACACTGAAGCTTTCTTT
CASSYRGPSNTEAFF
>TRBJ1-2|NA|NA|TRBV29-1
TGCAGCGTTGAAGAGGGCTTGGGCTACACCTTC
CSVEEGLGYTF
>TRBJ2-3|TRBD2|NA|TRBV24-1
TGTGCCACCAGTGATTTGGCGGGAGGGAGGACAGATACGCAGTATTTT
CATSDLAGGRTDTQYF
>TRBJ1-2|NA|few|TRBV28
TGTGCCAGCAGTTTTCAGCCAGGGCCAAACTATGGCTACACCTTC
CASSFQPGPNYGYTF
>TRBJ1-5|NA|NA|TRBV5-6
TGTGCCAGCAGTTGGGGGGGTCAGCCCCAGCATTTT
CASSWGGQPQHF
>TRBJ2-7|TRBD1|NA|TRBV27
TGTGCCAGCAGTCCCGGGACAGCTTCCTACGAGCAGTACTTC
CASSPGTASYEQYF
>TRBJ2-2|NA|NA|TRBV19
TGTGCCAGTAGCCTTCTAGCCGGGAACACCGGGGAGCTGTTTTTT
CASSLLAGNTGELFF
>TRBJ1-5|NA|NA|TRBV2
TGTGCCAGCAGTGAAGCTCCCCCCTATAGCAATCAGCCCCAGCATTTT
CASSEAPPYSNQPQHF
>TRBJ2-1|NA|NA|TRBV7-2
TGTGCCAGCAGCTCACAGAAGCCTGAGCAGTTCTTC
CASSSQKPEQFF
>TRBJ1-6|NA|NA|TRBV10-3
TGTGCCATCTCAAGGGAGGCTAATAATTCACCCCTCCACTTT
CAISREANNSPLHF
>TRBJ2-3|TRBD2|NA|TRBV19
TGTGCCAGTAGTACTAGCGGACCCCCCACAGATACGCAGTATTTT
CASSTSGPPTDTQYF
>TRBJ2-1|TRBD1|NA|TRBV5-1
TGCGCCAGCAGCTTGGAAGGGACAGGGGACGGCTACGACCCCCTTGAGCAGTTCTTC
CASSLEGTGDGYDPLEQFF